The clone carrying this T cell receptor beta chain was observed a few times. Trimming removed 3 bases at V and 0 bases at J, with 11 bases between. The germline V gene has CDR1 KGHSH and CDR2 LQKENI. CDR3 length: 16 residues. The data originate from a study of blood T cell repertoires in COVID-19. Authors' analysis steps: Nucleated cell number was recorded as an estimate derived from reference gene primer amplification. The protocol was immunoSEQ multiplex PCR, while the TCRdb copy is restricted to in-frame clones and leaves out a portion. The V and J calls and clone size are taken from that table; D and trimming were inferred from the DNA. There are about 92,000 clones in the sample; around 85% occur only once, and approximately 15% lies in the top ten.

The TCR originated in a woman older than 75 with active or convalescent COVID-19. The sequenced sample consisted of peripheral blood. This chain connects TRBV18 to TRBJ1-4; D not certain. CDR3 nucleotides: TGTGCCAGCTCACCGCGACATCCTCCAACTAATGAAAAACTGTTTTTT. It is translated as CASSPRHPPTNEKLFF.